This TCR beta chain was documented in a study of shared clonotypes between healthy human individuals. Study in general: Plates per donor: three CD4 naive, three CD4 memory, two CD8 naive, one CD8 memory.

Naive CD8 cells lacked CD45RO and underwent positive selection for CCR7, leaving out terminally differentiated effector memory CD45RA+ cells. Recent vaccinations or acute infections were absent in the healthy HIV-negative adult donors. All participating donors were Caucasian adults from Nashville, Tennessee. This table comes from immunoSEQ multiplex PCR, and its TCRdb copy is limited to in-frame clones, with some not included. The repertoire includes about 680,000 clones, just over 90% of them detected once, and more than 20% sits in the top ten. This clone came up a few times. CDR1 is SGHRS, CDR2 YFSETQ, per germline. V lost 4 bases to trimming and J lost 0 bases; unmatched junction nucleotides: 3. The CDR3 sequence is 14 residues long.

The receptor was derived from a man aged 30-40 years in good health. The chain has TRBV5-1 and TRBJ2-5; TRBD1 matches 7 bases. Sequencing was carried out using naive CD8+ T cells sorted from blood. In nucleotides, the CDR3 is TGCGCCAGCAGCCCGACAGGGAACCAAGAGACCCAGTACTTC. Translating gives CASSPTGNQETQYF.